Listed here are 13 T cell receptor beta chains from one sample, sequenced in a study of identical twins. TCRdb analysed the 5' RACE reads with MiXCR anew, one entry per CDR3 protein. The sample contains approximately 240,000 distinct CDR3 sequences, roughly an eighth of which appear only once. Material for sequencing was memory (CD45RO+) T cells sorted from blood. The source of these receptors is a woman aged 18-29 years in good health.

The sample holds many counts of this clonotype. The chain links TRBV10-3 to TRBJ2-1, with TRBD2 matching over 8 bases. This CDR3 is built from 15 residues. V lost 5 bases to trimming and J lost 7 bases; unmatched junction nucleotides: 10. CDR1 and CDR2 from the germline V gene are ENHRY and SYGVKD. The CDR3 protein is CAISTLGRGENEQFF. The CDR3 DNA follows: TGTGCCATCAGTACCCTCGGGCGGGGGGAGAATGAGCAGTTCTTC.

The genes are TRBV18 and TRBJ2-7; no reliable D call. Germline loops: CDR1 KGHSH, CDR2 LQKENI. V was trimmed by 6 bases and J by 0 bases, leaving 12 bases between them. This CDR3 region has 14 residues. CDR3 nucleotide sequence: TGTGCCAGCTCGCCGGAACCTAGCTCCTACGAGCAGTACTTC. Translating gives CASSPEPSSYEQYF. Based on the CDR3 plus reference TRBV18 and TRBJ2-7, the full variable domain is NAGVMQNPRHLVRRRGQEARLRCSPMKGHSHVYWYRQLPEEGLKFMVYLQKENIIDESGMPKERFSAEFPKEGPSILRIQQVVRGDSAAYFCASSPEPSSYEQYFGPGTRLTVT.

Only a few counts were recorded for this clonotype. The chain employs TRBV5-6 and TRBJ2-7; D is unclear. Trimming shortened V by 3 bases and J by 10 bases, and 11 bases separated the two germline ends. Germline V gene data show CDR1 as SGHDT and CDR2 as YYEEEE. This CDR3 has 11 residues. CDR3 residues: CASSSGPQQYF. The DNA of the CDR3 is TGTGCCAGCAGCTCCGGACCACAACAGTACTTC. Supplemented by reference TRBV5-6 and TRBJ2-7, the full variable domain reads DAGVTQSPTHLIKTRGQQVTLRCSPKSGHDTVSWYQQALGQGPQFIFQYYEEEERQRGNFPDRFSGHQFPNYSSELNVNALLLGDSALYLCASSSGPQQYFGPGTRLTVT.

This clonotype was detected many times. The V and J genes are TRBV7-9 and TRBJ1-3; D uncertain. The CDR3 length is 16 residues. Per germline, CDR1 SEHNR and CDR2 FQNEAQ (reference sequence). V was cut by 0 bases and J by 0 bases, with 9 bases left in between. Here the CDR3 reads CASSLANLVSGNTIYF. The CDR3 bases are TGTGCCAGCAGCTTAGCGAATCTTGTCTCTGGAAACACCATATATTTT.

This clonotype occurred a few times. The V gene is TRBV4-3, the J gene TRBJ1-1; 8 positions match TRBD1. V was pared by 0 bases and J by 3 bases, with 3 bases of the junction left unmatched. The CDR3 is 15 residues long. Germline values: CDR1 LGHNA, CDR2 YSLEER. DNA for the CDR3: TGCGCCAGCAGCCAAGAAGGACAGGGAGACACTGAAGCTTTCTTT. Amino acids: CASSQEGQGDTEAFF.

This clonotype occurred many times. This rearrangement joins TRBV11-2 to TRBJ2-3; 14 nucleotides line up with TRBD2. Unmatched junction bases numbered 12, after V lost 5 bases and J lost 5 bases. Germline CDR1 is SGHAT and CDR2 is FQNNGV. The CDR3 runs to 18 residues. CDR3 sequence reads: CASSPSRTSGGLGDTQYF. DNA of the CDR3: TGTGCCAGCAGCCCTTCAAGGACTAGCGGGGGGTTGGGAGATACGCAGTATTTT.

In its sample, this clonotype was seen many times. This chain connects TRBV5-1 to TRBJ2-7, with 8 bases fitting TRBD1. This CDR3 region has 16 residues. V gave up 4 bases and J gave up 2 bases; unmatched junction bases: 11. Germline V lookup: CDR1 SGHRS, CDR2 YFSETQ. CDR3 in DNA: TGCGCCAGCAGCCCAGACAGGGGAAATCGCCCCTACGAGCAGTACTTC. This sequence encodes CASSPDRGNRPYEQYF.

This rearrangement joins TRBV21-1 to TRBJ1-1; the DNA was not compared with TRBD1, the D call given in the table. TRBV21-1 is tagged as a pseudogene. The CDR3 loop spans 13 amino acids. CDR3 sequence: CASTRPGKTEAFF. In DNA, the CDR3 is TGTGCCAGCACTCGCCCAGGGAAAACTGAAGCTTTCTTT.

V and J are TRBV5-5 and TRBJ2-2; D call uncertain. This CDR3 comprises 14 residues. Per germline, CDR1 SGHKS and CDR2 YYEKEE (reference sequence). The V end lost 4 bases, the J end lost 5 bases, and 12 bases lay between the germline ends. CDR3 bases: TGTGCCAGCAGCCAGGTCATGGGGACCGGGGAGCTGTTTTTT. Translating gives CASSQVMGTGELFF. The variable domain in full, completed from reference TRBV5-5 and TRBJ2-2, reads DAGVTQSPTHLIKTRGQQVTLRCSPISGHKSVSWYQQVLGQGPQFIFQYYEKEERGRGNFPDRFSARQFPNYSSELNVNALLLGDSALYLCASSQVMGTGELFFGEGSRLTVL.

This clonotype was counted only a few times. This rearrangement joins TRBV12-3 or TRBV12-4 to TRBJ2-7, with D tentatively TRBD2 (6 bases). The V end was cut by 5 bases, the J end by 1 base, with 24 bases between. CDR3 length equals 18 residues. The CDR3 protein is CASSRDLDRDSFSYEQYF. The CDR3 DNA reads TGTGCCAGCAGTCGCGACCTCGATCGGGACTCCTTTTCCTACGAGCAGTACTTC.

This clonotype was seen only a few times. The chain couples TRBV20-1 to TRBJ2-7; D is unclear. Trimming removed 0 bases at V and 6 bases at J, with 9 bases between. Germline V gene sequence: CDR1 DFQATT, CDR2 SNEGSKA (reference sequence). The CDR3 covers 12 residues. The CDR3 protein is CSARETSLEQYF. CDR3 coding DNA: TGCAGTGCTAGAGAGACCAGTCTCGAGCAGTACTTC.

CDR3 loop: CASSPSPGYYTF. CDR3 sequence (DNA): TGCGCCAGCAGCCCTTCTCCGGGGTACTACACCTTC. The chain is built from TRBV10-2 and TRBJ1-2; D is undetermined. The CDR3 contains 12 residues. The V and J ends lost 6 bases and 10 bases respectively, with 15 bases between them. In germline, CDR1 is WSHSY, CDR2 SAAADI.

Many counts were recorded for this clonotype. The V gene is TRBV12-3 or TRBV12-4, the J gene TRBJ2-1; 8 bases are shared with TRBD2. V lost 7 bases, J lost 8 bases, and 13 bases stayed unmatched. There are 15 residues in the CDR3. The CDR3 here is CASMVVSGNRYEQFF. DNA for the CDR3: TGTGCCAGCATGGTCGTTAGCGGGAATCGTTATGAGCAGTTCTTC.